These 8 T cell receptor beta chains were all obtained from the same sample, sequenced in a study of blood T cell repertoires in COVID-19. Sequenced by immunoSEQ multiplex PCR; TCRdb stores in-frame clones only, minus some. This sample has around 100,000 clones; roughly 87% occur once, and the top ten carry approximately 17%. The sample consisted of peripheral blood. These receptor sequences come from a woman aged 80 or older in a cohort sampled during active COVID-19.

The chain carries TRBV30 and TRBJ1-4, with 9 positions matching TRBD1. CDR3 length: 14 residues. Trimming removed 7 bases from V and 13 bases from J; junction bases left unmatched: 16. From germline, CDR1 is GTSNPN and CDR2 SVGIG (reference sequence). CDR3 residues: CALGGQGPPSGLFF. For the CDR3, the DNA is TGTGCCTTAGGGGGACAGGGCCCCCCTTCGGGACTGTTTTTT.

This clone is a singleton in its sample. The V and J genes are TRBV5-5 and TRBJ2-2, with 8 bases that match TRBD2. Germline CDR1 is SGHKS and CDR2 is YYEKEE (reference sequence). The CDR3 runs to 13 residues. Trimming removed 3 bases from V and 6 bases from J; junction bases left unmatched: 1. This CDR3 reads CASSWTSSGELFF. In nucleotides, the CDR3 is TGTGCCAGCAGCTGGACTAGCTCCGGGGAGCTGTTTTTT.

The V gene is TRBV18, the J gene TRBJ2-5; TRBD2 is a possible D gene (6 bases). Germline V lookup: CDR1 KGHSH, CDR2 LQKENI. Trimming took 4 bases from V and 4 from J, leaving 13 bases between them. There are 14 residues in the CDR3. This chain's CDR3 is CASSRAGRRETQYF. The CDR3 DNA sequence: TGTGCCAGCTCACGGGCAGGGAGGCGAGAGACCCAGTACTTC. Supplemented by reference TRBV18 and TRBJ2-5, the full variable domain reads NAGVMQNPRHLVRRRGQEARLRCSPMKGHSHVYWYRQLPEEGLKFMVYLQKENIIDESGMPKERFSAEFPKEGPSILRIQQVVRGDSAAYFCASSRAGRRETQYFGPGTRLLVL.

The rearrangement links TRBV28 to TRBJ1-2, with 10 bases matching TRBD1. V was pared by 5 bases and J by 3 bases, with 3 bases of the junction left unmatched. CDR1 is MDHEN and CDR2 is SYDVKM in the germline V gene. The CDR3 loop spans 14 amino acids. CDR3 sequence: CASSGDRGHYGYTF. The CDR3 region has the DNA TGTGCCAGCAGTGGAGACAGGGGGCACTATGGCTACACCTTC.

The V gene is TRBV5-1, the J gene TRBJ1-1; TRBD1 is a possible D gene (6 bases). Per germline, CDR1 SGHRS and CDR2 YFSETQ. Trimming left V 0 bases short and J 0 bases short, with 12 bases between. The CDR3 has 16 amino acids. This CDR3 is CASSLATGEMNTEAFF. The CDR3, as DNA: TGCGCCAGCAGCTTGGCGACAGGAGAAATGAACACTGAAGCTTTCTTT.

The V gene is TRBV14, the J gene TRBJ1-2, with D possibly TRBD1 on 6 matching bases. Trimming pared 4 bases from V and 3 bases from J, leaving 15 bases between. The length of the CDR3 is 15 residues. Germline CDR1 is SGHDN and CDR2 is FVKESK. Here the CDR3 reads CASSPSGQQDYGYTF. The CDR3 DNA reads as TGTGCCAGCAGCCCCTCAGGACAGCAAGACTATGGCTACACCTTC. The variable domain in full, with the rest retrieved from reference TRBV14 and TRBJ1-2, is EAGVTQFPSHSVIEKGQTVTLRCDPISGHDNLYWYRRVMGKEIKFLLHFVKESKQDESGMPNNRFLAERTGGTYSTLKVQPAELEDSGVYFCASSPSGQQDYGYTFGSGTRLTVV.

The chain employs TRBV27 and TRBJ2-6, with 9 bases lining up with TRBD1. Germline CDR1 MNHEY, CDR2 SMNVEV (reference sequence). The CDR3 sequence is 17 residues long. The V segment lost 5 bases and the J segment 2 bases; nucleotides outside the gene matches: 7. CDR3 sequence (DNA): TGTGCCAGCAGTACACGGACAGGGGTTCCTGGGGCCAACGTCCTGACTTTC. Amino acids: CASSTRTGVPGANVLTF.

The chain couples TRBV5-1 to TRBJ2-7; 16 nucleotides match TRBD2. Germline V gene lookup returns CDR1 SGHRS and CDR2 YFSETQ. V lost 6 bases, J lost 3 bases, and 6 bases stayed unmatched. CDR3 length equals 16 residues. This CDR3 reads CASTGLAGGTLYEQYF. In DNA, the CDR3 is TGCGCCAGCACGGGACTAGCGGGGGGGACCCTCTACGAGCAGTACTTC. Looking up the rest from reference TRBV5-1 and TRBJ2-7 gives the full variable domain: KAGVTQTPRYLIKTRGQQVTLSCSPISGHRSVSWYQQTPGQGLQFLFEYFSETQRNKGNFPGRFSGRQFSNSRSEMNVSTLELGDSALYLCASTGLAGGTLYEQYFGPGTRLTVT.